A selection of T cell receptor beta chains follows, all from one sample in a study of shared clonotypes between healthy human individuals. Assay: immunoSEQ multiplex PCR; the TCRdb copy retains only in-frame clones and omits some. Here the sample spans roughly 2.5 million clones, roughly 92% being singletons. Sequences were obtained from naive CD4+ T cells sorted from blood. These receptors were obtained from a young man in good health. CDR3s include the opening cysteine and the closing phenylalanine or tryptophan. The order of the fields is V gene, clone size, J gene, D gene, CDR3 protein, CDR3 DNA. D genes are given only for firm matches. A row's size may be missing; if present it is once, few, many or a size class.

v_call: TRBV18; clone_size: NA; j_call: TRBJ2-5; d_call: TRBD1; cdr3_aa: CASSARTGGLETQYF; cdr3_nt: TGTGCCAGCTCAGCTCGGACAGGGGGCTTGGAGACCCAGTACTTC
v_call: TRBV10-2; clone_size: NA; j_call: TRBJ2-1; d_call: TRBD2; cdr3_aa: CASSDGLAGHNEQFF; cdr3_nt: TGCGCCAGCAGTGACGGACTAGCGGGGCACAATGAGCAGTTCTTC
v_call: TRBV2; clone_size: NA; j_call: TRBJ1-4; d_call: NA; cdr3_aa: CASKEEGRNEKLFF; cdr3_nt: TGTGCCAGCAAGGAGGAGGGGAGGAACGAAAAACTGTTTTTT
v_call: TRBV6-5; clone_size: NA; j_call: TRBJ1-2; d_call: NA; cdr3_aa: CASSLTARDYGYTF; cdr3_nt: TGTGCCAGCAGTCTAACCGCAAGGGACTATGGCTACACCTTC
v_call: TRBV4-1; clone_size: NA; j_call: TRBJ2-1; d_call: TRBD1; cdr3_aa: CASSQVEGASYNEQFF; cdr3_nt: TGCGCCAGCAGCCAAGTTGAGGGGGCCTCCTACAATGAGCAGTTCTTC
v_call: TRBV5-1; clone_size: NA; j_call: TRBJ1-2; d_call: TRBD1; cdr3_aa: CASSPGQGVDYGYTF; cdr3_nt: TGCGCCAGCAGCCCAGGACAGGGGGTGGACTATGGCTACACCTTC
v_call: TRBV7-6; clone_size: NA; j_call: TRBJ1-4; d_call: NA; cdr3_aa: CASSLGVVREKLFF; cdr3_nt: TGTGCCAGCAGCTTAGGAGTGGTTCGTGAAAAACTGTTTTTT
v_call: TRBV2; clone_size: NA; j_call: TRBJ1-1; d_call: NA; cdr3_aa: CASRPGQKAFF; cdr3_nt: TGTGCCAGCAGACCTGGACAGAAGGCTTTCTTT
v_call: TRBV25-1; clone_size: NA; j_call: TRBJ2-1; d_call: NA; cdr3_aa: CASSEGRQDWHNEQFF; cdr3_nt: TGTGCCAGCAGTGAAGGGAGACAGGATTGGCACAATGAGCAGTTCTTC
v_call: TRBV7-9; clone_size: NA; j_call: TRBJ2-7; d_call: NA; cdr3_aa: CASSSGHSSYEQYF; cdr3_nt: TGTGCCAGCAGCTCCGGACACAGCTCCTACGAGCAGTACTTC
v_call: TRBV19; clone_size: NA; j_call: TRBJ1-3; d_call: NA; cdr3_aa: CASSRQPNGNTIYF; cdr3_nt: TGTGCCAGTAGTCGACAGCCGAATGGAAACACCATATATTTT
v_call: TRBV27; clone_size: NA; j_call: TRBJ2-2; d_call: NA; cdr3_aa: CASKDDTGELFF; cdr3_nt: TGTGCCAGCAAGGACGACACCGGGGAGCTGTTTTTT
v_call: TRBV5-4; clone_size: NA; j_call: TRBJ2-7; d_call: NA; cdr3_aa: CASSIATGHEQYF; cdr3_nt: TGTGCCAGCAGCATAGCAACGGGGCACGAGCAGTACTTC
v_call: TRBV7-9; clone_size: few; j_call: TRBJ1-2; d_call: TRBD1; cdr3_aa: CASSSVVGQRDGYTF; cdr3_nt: TGTGCCAGCAGCTCCGTTGTGGGACAGCGGGATGGCTACACCTTC
v_call: TRBV6-1; clone_size: once; j_call: TRBJ2-1; d_call: NA; cdr3_aa: CASSAPLMAYNEQFF; cdr3_nt: TGTGCCAGCAGTGCCCCTCTTATGGCCTACAATGAGCAGTTCTTC
v_call: TRBV30; clone_size: NA; j_call: TRBJ2-5; d_call: NA; cdr3_aa: CAWSTPLRRAGETQYF; cdr3_nt: TGTGCCTGGAGTACCCCCCTCCGGCGGGCGGGTGAGACCCAGTACTTC
v_call: TRBV7-2; clone_size: NA; j_call: TRBJ1-3; d_call: NA; cdr3_aa: CASSLTGFGNTIYF; cdr3_nt: TGTGCCAGCAGCCTTACAGGGTTTGGAAACACCATATATTTT
v_call: TRBV10-1; clone_size: NA; j_call: TRBJ2-7; d_call: NA; cdr3_aa: CASSRGTEPHEQYF; cdr3_nt: TGCGCCAGCAGTAGGGGGACCGAGCCCCACGAGCAGTACTTC
v_call: TRBV2; clone_size: NA; j_call: TRBJ1-1; d_call: NA; cdr3_aa: CASSEEGFTEAFF; cdr3_nt: TGTGCCAGCAGTGAAGAGGGGTTCACTGAAGCTTTCTTT
v_call: TRBV19; clone_size: NA; j_call: TRBJ1-6; d_call: NA; cdr3_aa: CASSMGLQRGTYNSPLHF; cdr3_nt: TGTGCCAGTAGTATGGGATTACAAAGGGGCACCTATAATTCACCCCTCCACTTT
v_call: TRBV28; clone_size: NA; j_call: TRBJ1-3; d_call: NA; cdr3_aa: CASSSQQGSGNTIYF; cdr3_nt: TGTGCCAGCAGCTCACAACAGGGATCTGGAAACACCATATATTTT
v_call: TRBV2; clone_size: NA; j_call: TRBJ1-3; d_call: NA; cdr3_aa: CASRPQGLTGNTIYF; cdr3_nt: TGTGCCAGCAGACCTCAGGGGCTCACTGGAAACACCATATATTTT
v_call: TRBV18; clone_size: NA; j_call: TRBJ2-2; d_call: NA; cdr3_aa: CASKRDGANTGELFF; cdr3_nt: TGTGCCAGCAAAAGGGACGGCGCGAACACCGGGGAGCTGTTTTTT
v_call: TRBV21-1; clone_size: NA; j_call: TRBJ2-5; d_call: NA; cdr3_aa: CASSKASRQGGETQYF; cdr3_nt: TGTGCCAGCAGCAAAGCCTCCCGGCAGGGAGGGGAGACCCAGTACTTC
v_call: TRBV18; clone_size: few; j_call: TRBJ2-7; d_call: NA; cdr3_aa: CASSPGTYEQYF; cdr3_nt: TGTGCCAGCTCACCAGGGACCTACGAGCAGTACTTC
v_call: TRBV2; clone_size: NA; j_call: TRBJ1-4; d_call: NA; cdr3_aa: CASTRTDPRGNEKLFF; cdr3_nt: TGTGCCAGCACGAGGACCGACCCTAGGGGTAATGAAAAACTGTTTTTT
v_call: TRBV5-8; clone_size: NA; j_call: TRBJ1-1; d_call: TRBD1; cdr3_aa: CASSLRQGFTEAFF; cdr3_nt: TGTGCCAGCAGCCTTCGACAGGGTTTCACTGAAGCTTTCTTT
v_call: TRBV7-9; clone_size: NA; j_call: TRBJ1-1; d_call: TRBD1; cdr3_aa: CASSSTGITEAFF; cdr3_nt: TGTGCCAGCAGCTCGACAGGGATTACTGAAGCTTTCTTT
v_call: TRBV10-3; clone_size: few; j_call: TRBJ1-1; d_call: NA; cdr3_aa: CAIGDIANTEAFF; cdr3_nt: TGTGCCATCGGGGACATAGCGAACACTGAAGCTTTCTTT
v_call: TRBV5-1; clone_size: NA; j_call: TRBJ2-7; d_call: NA; cdr3_aa: CASSLTVLAYEQYF; cdr3_nt: TGCGCCAGCAGCTTGACAGTTTTGGCCTACGAGCAGTACTTC
v_call: TRBV7-2; clone_size: NA; j_call: TRBJ1-3; d_call: TRBD1; cdr3_aa: CASRRDRGTGNTIYF; cdr3_nt: TGTGCCAGCAGACGAGACAGGGGGACTGGAAACACCATATATTTT